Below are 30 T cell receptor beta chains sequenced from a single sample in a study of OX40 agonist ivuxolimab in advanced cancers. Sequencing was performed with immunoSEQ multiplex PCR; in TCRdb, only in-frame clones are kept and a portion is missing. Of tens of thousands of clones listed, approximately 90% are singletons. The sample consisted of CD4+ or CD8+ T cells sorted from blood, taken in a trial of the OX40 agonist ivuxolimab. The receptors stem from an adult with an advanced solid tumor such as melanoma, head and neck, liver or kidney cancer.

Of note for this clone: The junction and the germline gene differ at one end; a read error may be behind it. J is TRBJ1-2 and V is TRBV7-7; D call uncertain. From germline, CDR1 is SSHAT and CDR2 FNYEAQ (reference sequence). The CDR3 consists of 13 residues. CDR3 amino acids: CASSFVSTYGYTF. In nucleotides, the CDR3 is TGTGCTAGCAGCTTTGTCAGCACCTATGGCTACACCTTC.

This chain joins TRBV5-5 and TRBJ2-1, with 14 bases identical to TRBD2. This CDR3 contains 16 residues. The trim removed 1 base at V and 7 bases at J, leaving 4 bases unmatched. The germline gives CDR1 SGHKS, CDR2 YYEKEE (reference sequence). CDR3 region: CASSLRLAGGFNEQFF. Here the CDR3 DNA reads TGTGCCAGCAGCTTGAGACTAGCGGGGGGGTTTAATGAGCAGTTCTTC.

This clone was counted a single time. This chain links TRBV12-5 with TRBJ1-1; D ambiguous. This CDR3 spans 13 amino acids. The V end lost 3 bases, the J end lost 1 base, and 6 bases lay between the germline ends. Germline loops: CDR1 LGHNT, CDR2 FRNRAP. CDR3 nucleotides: TGTGCTAGTGGTTTACAGCAGAACACTGAAGCTTTCTTT. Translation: CASGLQQNTEAFF.

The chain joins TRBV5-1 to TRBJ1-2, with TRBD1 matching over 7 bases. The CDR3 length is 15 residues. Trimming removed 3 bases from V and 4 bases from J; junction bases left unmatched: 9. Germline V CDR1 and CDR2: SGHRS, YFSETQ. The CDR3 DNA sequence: TGCGCCAGCAGCTCAGATCAGGGGGAGATCTATGGCTACACCTTC. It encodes CASSSDQGEIYGYTF.

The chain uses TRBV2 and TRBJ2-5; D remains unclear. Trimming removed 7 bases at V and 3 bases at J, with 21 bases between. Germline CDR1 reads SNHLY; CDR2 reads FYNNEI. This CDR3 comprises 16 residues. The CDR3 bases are TGTGCCAGCAACAAAGGAACAACCTACTCAAAAGAGACCCAGTACTTC. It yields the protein CASNKGTTYSKETQYF. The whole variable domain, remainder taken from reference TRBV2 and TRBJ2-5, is EPEVTQTPSHQVTQMGQEVILRCVPISNHLYFYWYRQILGQKVEFLVSFYNNEISEKSEIFDDQFSVERPDGSNFTLKIRSTKLEDSAMYFCASNKGTTYSKETQYFGPGTRLLVL.

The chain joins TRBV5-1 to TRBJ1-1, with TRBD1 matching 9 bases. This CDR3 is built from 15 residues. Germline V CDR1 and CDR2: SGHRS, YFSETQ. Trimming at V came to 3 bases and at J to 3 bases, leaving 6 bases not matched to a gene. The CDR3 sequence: CASSYRGPGHTEAFF. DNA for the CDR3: TGCGCCAGCAGCTACAGGGGGCCAGGGCACACTGAAGCTTTCTTT.

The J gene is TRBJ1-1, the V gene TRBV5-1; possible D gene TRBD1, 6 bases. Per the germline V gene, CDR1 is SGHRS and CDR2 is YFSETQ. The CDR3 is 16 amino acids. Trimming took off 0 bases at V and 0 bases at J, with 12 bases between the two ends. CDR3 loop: CASSLGSGAVNTEAFF. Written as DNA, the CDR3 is TGCGCCAGCAGCTTGGGGTCAGGGGCGGTGAACACTGAAGCTTTCTTT.

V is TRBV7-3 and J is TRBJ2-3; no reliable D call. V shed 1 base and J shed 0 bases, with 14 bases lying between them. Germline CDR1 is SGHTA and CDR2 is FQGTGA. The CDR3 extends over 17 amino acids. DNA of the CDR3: TGTGCCAGCAGCTTAATTCTCGACACTTCTAGCACAGATACGCAGTATTTT. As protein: CASSLILDTSSTDTQYF.

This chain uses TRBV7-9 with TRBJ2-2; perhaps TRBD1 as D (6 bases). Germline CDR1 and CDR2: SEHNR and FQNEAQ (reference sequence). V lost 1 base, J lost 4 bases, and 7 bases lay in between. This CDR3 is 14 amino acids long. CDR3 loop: CASSLGTVTGELFF. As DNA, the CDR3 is TGTGCCAGCAGCTTAGGGACAGTCACCGGGGAGCTGTTTTTT.

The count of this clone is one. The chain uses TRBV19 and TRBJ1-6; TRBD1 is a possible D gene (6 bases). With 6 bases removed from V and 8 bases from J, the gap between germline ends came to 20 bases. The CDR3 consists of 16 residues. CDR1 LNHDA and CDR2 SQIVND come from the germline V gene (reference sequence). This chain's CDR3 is CASRNYGGALDSPLHF. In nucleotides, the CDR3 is TGTGCCAGTAGAAATTATGGGGGGGCGTTGGATTCACCCCTCCACTTT.

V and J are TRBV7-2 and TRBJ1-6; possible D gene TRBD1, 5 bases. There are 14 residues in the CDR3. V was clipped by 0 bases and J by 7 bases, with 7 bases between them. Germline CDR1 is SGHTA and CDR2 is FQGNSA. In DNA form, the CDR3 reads TGTGCCAGCAGCTTAGCCAGGGAAAATTCACCCCTCCACTTT. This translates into CASSLARENSPLHF. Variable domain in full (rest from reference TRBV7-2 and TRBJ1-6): GAGVSQSPSNKVTEKGKDVELRCDPISGHTALYWYRQSLGQGLEFLIYFQGNSAPDKSGLPSDRFSAERTGGSVSTLTIQRTQQEDSAVYLCASSLARENSPLHFGNGTRLTVT.

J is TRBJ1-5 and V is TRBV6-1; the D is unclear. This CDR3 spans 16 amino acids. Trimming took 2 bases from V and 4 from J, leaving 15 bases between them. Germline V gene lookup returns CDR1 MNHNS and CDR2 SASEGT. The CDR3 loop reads CASSEYASGVNQPQHF. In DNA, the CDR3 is TGTGCCAGCAGTGAATATGCTTCCGGGGTAAATCAGCCCCAGCATTTT.

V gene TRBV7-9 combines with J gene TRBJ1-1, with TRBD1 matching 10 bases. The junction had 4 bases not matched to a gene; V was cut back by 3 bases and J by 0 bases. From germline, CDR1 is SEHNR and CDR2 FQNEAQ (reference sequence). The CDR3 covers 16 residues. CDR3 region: CASSFGTGVVNTEAFF. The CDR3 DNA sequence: TGTGCCAGCAGCTTTGGGACAGGGGTGGTGAACACTGAAGCTTTCTTT.

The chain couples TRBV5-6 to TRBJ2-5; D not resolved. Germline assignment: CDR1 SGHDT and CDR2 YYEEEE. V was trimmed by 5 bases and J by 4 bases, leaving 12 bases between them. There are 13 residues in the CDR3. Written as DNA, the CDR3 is TGTGCCAGCAGTTCCCGGACCCGAGAGACCCAGTACTTC. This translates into CASSSRTRETQYF. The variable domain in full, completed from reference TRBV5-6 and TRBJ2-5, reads DAGVTQSPTHLIKTRGQQVTLRCSPKSGHDTVSWYQQALGQGPQFIFQYYEEEERQRGNFPDRFSGHQFPNYSSELNVNALLLGDSALYLCASSSRTRETQYFGPGTRLLVL.

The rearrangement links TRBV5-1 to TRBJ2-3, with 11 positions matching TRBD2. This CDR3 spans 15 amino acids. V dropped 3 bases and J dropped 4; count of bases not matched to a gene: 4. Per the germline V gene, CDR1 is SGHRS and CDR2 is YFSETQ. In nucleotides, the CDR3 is TGCGCCAGCAGCTCGACTAGCGGGGATGCAGATACGCAGTATTTT. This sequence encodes CASSSTSGDADTQYF.

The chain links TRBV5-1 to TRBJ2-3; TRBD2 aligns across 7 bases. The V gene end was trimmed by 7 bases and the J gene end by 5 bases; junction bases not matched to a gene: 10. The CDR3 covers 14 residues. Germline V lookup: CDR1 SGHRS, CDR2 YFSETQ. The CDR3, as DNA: TGCGCCAGCTCTGAGGTACGGGGGGTAGATACGCAGTATTTT. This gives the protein CASSEVRGVDTQYF.

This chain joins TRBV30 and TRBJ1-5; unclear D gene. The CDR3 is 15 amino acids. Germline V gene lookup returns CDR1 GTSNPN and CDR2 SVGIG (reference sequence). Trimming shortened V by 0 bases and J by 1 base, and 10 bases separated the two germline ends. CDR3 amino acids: CAWSVGGRSNQPQHF. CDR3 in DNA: TGTGCCTGGAGTGTAGGAGGAAGGAGCAATCAGCCCCAGCATTTT.

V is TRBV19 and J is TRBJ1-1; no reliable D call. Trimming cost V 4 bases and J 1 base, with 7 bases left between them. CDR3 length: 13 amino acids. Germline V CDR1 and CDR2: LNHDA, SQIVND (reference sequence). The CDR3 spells CASSSMPNTEAFF. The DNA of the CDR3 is TGTGCCAGTAGTAGCATGCCGAACACTGAAGCTTTCTTT.

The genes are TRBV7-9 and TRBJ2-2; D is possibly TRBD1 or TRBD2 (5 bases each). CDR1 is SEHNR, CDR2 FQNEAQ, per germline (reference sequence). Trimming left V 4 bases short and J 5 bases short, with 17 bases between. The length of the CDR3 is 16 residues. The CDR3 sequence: CASSSTGTLGTGELFF. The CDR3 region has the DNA TGTGCCAGCAGCTCAACCGGGACCTTAGGGACCGGGGAGCTGTTTTTT.

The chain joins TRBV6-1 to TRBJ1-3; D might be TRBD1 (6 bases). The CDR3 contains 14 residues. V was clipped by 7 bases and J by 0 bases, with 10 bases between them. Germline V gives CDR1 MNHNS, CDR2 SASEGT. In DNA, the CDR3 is TGTGCCAGCACAGGGGAGATCTCTGGAAACACCATATATTTT. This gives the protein CASTGEISGNTIYF.

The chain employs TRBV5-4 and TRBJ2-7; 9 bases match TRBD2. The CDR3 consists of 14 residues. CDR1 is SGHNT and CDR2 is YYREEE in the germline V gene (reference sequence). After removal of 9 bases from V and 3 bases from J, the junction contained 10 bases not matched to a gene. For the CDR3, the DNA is TGTGCCACGCATGACCTAGCGGGACTCTACGAGCAGTACTTC. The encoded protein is CATHDLAGLYEQYF.

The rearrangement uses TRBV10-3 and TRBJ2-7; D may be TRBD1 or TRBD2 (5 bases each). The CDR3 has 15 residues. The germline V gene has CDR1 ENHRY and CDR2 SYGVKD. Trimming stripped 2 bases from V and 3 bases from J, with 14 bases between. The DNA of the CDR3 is TGTGCCATCAGTGAGGGGCGCGAGGGGTTCTACGAGCAGTACTTC. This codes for CAISEGREGFYEQYF.

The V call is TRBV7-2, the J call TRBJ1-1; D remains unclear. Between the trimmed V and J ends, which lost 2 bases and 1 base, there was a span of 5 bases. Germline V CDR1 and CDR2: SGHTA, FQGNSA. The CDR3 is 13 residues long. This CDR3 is CASSLLRNTEAFF. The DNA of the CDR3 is TGTGCCAGCAGCTTACTAAGGAACACTGAAGCTTTCTTT.

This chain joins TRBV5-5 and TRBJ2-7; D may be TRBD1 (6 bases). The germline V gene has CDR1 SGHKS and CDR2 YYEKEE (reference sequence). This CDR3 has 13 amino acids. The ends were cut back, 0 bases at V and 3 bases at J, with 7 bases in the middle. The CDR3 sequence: CASSLVQGYEQYF. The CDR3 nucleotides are TGTGCCAGCAGCTTGGTACAGGGCTACGAGCAGTACTTC.

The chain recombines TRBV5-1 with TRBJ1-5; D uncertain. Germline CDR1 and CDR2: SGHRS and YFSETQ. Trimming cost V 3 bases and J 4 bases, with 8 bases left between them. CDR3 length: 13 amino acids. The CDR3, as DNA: TGCGCCAGCAGCTCGAACCCTAATCAGCCCCAGCATTTT. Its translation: CASSSNPNQPQHF.

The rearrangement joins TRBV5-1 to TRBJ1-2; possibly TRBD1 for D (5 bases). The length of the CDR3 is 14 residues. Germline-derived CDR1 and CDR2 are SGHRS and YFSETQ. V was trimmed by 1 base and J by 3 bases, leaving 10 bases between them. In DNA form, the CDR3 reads TGCGCCAGCAGCTTGTTAGGGGCCGACTATGGCTACACCTTC. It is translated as CASSLLGADYGYTF.

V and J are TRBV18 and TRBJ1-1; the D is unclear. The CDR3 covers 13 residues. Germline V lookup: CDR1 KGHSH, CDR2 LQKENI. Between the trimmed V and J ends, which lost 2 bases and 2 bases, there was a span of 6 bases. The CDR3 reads CASSPASNTEAFF. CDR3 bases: TGTGCCAGCTCACCAGCGAGTAACACTGAAGCTTTCTTT.

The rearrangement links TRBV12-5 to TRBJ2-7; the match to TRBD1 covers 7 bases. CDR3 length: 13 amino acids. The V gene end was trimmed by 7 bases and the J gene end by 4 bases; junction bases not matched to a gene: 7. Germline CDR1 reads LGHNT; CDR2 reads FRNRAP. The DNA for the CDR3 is TGTGCTAGTGCCCGACAGGGTAGGTACGAGCAGTACTTC. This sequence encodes CASARQGRYEQYF.

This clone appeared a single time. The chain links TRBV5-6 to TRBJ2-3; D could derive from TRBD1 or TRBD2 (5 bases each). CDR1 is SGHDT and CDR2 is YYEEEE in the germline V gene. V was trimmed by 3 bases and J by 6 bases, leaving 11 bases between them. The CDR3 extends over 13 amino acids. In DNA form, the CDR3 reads TGTGCCAGCAGCTCCGCCGGGGCGGATACGCAGTATTTT. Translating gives CASSSAGADTQYF.

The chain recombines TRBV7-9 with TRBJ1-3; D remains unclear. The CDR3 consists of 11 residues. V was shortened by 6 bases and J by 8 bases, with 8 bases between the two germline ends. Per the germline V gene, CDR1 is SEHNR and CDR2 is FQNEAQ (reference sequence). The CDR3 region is CASSRVDTIYF. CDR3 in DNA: TGTGCCAGCAGTCGTGTGGACACCATATATTTT. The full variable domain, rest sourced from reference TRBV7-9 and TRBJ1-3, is DTGVSQNPRHKITKRGQNVTFRCDPISEHNRLYWYRQTLGQGPEFLTYFQNEAQLEKSRLLSDRFSAERPKGSFSTLEIQRTEQGDSAMYLCASSRVDTIYFGEGSWLTVV.